This section outlines one T cell receptor (beta chain) sequence together with its context. Its antigen is undetermined. The source of the sample is a study of T cell responses to AZD1222 COVID-19 vaccine. About the study: Second-dose schedules of about 4 or about 12 weeks were combined.

Trimming took off 0 bases at V and 3 bases at J, with 1 base between the two ends. The CDR3 loop spans 11 amino acids. Germline CDR1 reads SGHDT; CDR2 reads YYEEEE. Study results and caveats: Females made up more of the donors, who were largely white British, and clonal diversity may have come out too low. Among vaccine-associated CD4 TCRs, coverage spanned spike, with dominance at 160-218 and 743-854.

TCRdb's copy holds only in-frame clones and misses some; the assay was immunoSEQ multiplex PCR. The table records about 60,000 clones, approximately 83% of them present only once. Sequenced material: peripheral blood, taken on day 0 of AZD1222 vaccination. The gene calls are TRBV5-6 and TRBJ2-7; unclear D gene. The TCR originated in an adult in good health. In nucleotides, the CDR3 is TGTGCCAGCAGCTTGGACTACGAGCAGTACTTC. It specifies CASSLDYEQYF.